This T cell receptor (beta chain) was observed in a study of blood T cell repertoires in COVID-19. Across the whole study: Both acute and convalescent COVID-19 samples were obtained from the United States, Italy and Spain. T cells, B-cell-depleted T cells, or PBMCs provided the cDNA or gDNA that served as material.

Authors' data handling: The assay estimated nucleated cells by amplifying reference gene primers. The protocol was immunoSEQ multiplex PCR, while the TCRdb copy is restricted to in-frame clones and leaves out a portion. The DNA was the basis for D and trimming; V, J and clone size are from that table. Altogether roughly 210,000 clones are present, 88% being singletons, with the ten largest covering over 1.5%. With 5 bases removed from V and 2 bases from J, the gap between germline ends came to 7 bases. The CDR3 runs to 14 residues. From germline, CDR1 is SGHVS and CDR2 FNYEAQ. The TCR was taken from a man aged 65 to 79 with acute or convalescent COVID-19. Sequencing input: peripheral blood. The chain employs TRBV7-6 and TRBJ2-6, with D maybe TRBD1 (6 bases). CDR3 loop: CASSQGTGANVLTF. The CDR3, as DNA: TGTGCCAGCAGCCAGGGGACTGGGGCCAACGTCCTGACTTTC.